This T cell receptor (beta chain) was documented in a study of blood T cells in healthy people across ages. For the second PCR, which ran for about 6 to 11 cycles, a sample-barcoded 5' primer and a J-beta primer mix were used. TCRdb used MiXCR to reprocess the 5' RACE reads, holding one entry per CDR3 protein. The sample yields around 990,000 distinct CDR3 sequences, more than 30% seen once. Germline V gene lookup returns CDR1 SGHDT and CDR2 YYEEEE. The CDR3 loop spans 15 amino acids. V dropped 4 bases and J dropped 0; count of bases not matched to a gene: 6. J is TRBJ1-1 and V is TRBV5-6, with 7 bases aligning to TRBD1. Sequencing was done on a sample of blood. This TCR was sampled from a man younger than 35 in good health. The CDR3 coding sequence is TGTGCCAGCAGCAACCGACAGGGTCTGAACACTGAAGCTTTCTTT. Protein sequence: CASSNRQGLNTEAFF.